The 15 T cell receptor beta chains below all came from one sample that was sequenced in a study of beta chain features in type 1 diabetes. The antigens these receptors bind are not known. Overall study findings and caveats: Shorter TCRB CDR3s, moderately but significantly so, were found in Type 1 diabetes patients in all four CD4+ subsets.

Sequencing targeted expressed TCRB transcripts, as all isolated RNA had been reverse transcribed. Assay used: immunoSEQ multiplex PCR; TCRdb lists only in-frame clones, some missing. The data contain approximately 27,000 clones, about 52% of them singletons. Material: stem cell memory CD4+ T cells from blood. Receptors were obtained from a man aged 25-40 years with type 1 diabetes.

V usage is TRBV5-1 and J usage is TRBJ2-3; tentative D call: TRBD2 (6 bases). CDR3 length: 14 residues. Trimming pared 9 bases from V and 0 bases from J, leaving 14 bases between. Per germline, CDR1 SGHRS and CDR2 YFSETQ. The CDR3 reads CATSGGTSTDTQYF. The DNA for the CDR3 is TGCGCCACGTCGGGCGGGACTAGCACAGATACGCAGTATTTT.

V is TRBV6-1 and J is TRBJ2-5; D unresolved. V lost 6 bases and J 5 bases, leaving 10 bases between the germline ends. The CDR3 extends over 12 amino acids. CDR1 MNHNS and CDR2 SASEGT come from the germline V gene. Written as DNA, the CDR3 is TGTGCCAGCAGCCCTAACCGCGAGACCCAGTACTTC. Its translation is CASSPNRETQYF.

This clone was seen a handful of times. The CDR3: CASSPSGLRGELFF. The CDR3 nucleotides read TGCGCCAGCAGCCCATCAGGGCTCCGGGGGGAGCTGTTTTTT. This sequence joins TRBV5-1 and TRBJ2-2; possibly TRBD1 for D (5 bases). V was clipped by 4 bases and J by 8 bases, with 15 bases between them. In germline, CDR1 is SGHRS, CDR2 YFSETQ. The CDR3 spans 14 residues. Full variable domain (missing parts from reference TRBV5-1 and TRBJ2-2): KAGVTQTPRYLIKTRGQQVTLSCSPISGHRSVSWYQQTPGQGLQFLFEYFSETQRNKGNFPGRFSGRQFSNSRSEMNVSTLELGDSALYLCASSPSGLRGELFFGEGSRLTVL.

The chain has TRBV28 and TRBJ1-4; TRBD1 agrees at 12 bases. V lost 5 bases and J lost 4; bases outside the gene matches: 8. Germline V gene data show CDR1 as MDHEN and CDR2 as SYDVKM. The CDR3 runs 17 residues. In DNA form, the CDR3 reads TGTGCCAGCAGTCACGGGACAGGGGGCGTAGGTAATGAAAAACTGTTTTTT. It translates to CASSHGTGGVGNEKLFF.

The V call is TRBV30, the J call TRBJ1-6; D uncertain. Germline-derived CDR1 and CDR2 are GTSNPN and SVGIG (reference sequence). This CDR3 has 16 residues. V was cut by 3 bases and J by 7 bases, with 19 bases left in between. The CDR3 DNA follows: TGTGCCTGGAGGGACGGACTGCGGGCTTGGAATTCACCCCTCCACTTT. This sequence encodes CAWRDGLRAWNSPLHF.

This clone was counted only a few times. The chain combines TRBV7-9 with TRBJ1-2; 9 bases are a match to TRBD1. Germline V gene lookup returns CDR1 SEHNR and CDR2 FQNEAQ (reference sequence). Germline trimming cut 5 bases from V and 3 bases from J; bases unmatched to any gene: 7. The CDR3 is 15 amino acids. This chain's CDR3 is CASSATGGEYYGYTF. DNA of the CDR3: TGTGCCAGCAGCGCTACAGGGGGCGAGTACTATGGCTACACCTTC.

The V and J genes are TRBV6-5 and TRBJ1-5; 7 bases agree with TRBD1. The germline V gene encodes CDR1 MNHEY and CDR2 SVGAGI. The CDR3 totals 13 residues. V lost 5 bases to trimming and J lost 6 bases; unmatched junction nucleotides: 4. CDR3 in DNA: TGTGCCAGCAGTCCTGACAGGGTTCAGCCCCAGCATTTT. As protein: CASSPDRVQPQHF.

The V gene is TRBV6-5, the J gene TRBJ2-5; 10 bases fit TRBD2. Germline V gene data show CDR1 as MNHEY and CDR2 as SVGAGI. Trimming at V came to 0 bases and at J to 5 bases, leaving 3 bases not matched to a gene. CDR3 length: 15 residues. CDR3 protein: CASSYSSGRGETQYF. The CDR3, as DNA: TGTGCCAGCAGTTACTCGAGCGGGAGGGGGGAGACCCAGTACTTC.

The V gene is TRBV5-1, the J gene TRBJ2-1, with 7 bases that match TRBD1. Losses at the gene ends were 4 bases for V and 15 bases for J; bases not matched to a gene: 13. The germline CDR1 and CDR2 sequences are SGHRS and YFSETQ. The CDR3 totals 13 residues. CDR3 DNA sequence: TGCGCCAGCAGCACCTCAGGGGGTGACCTCATGTTCTTC. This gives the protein CASSTSGGDLMFF.

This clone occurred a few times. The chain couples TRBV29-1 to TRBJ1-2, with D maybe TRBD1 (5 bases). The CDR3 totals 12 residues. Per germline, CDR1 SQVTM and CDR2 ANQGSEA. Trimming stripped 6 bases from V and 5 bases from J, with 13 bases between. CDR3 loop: CSVAEGDYGYTF. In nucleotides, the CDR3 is TGCAGCGTCGCCGAAGGGGATTATGGCTACACCTTC.

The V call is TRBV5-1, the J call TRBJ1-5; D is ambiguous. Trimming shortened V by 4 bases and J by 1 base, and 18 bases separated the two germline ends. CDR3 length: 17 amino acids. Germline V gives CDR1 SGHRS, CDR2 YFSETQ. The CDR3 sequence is CASSIQPLGESNQPQHF. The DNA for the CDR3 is TGCGCCAGCAGCATCCAACCCCTGGGAGAAAGCAATCAGCCCCAGCATTTT.

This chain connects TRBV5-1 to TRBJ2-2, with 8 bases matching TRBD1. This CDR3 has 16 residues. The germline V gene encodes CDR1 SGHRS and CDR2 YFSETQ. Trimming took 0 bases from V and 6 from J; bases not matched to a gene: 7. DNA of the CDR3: TGCGCCAGCAGCTTGGGGCCGGACAGGGTGTCCGGGGAGCTGTTTTTT. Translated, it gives CASSLGPDRVSGELFF.

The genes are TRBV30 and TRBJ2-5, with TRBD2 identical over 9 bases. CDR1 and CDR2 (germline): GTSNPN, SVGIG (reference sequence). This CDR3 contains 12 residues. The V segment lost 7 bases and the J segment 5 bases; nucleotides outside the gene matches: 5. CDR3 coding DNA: TGTGCCTTCCTTAGCGGGAGTGAGACCCAGTACTTC. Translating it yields CAFLSGSETQYF.

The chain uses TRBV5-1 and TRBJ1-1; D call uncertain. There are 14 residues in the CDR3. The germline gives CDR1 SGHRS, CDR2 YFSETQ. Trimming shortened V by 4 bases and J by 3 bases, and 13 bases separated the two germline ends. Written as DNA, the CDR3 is TGCGCCAGCAGCGCGGGTCCGCCGGACACTGAAGCTTTCTTT. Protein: CASSAGPPDTEAFF.

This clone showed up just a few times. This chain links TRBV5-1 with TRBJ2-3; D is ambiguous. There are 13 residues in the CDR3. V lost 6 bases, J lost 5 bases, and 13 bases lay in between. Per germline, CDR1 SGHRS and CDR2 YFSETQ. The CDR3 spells CASMVVHEDTQYF. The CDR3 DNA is TGCGCCAGCATGGTAGTCCACGAAGATACGCAGTATTTT.